Listed here are 21 T cell receptor beta chains from one sample, sequenced in a study of identical twins. TCRdb reanalysed the 5' RACE reads using MiXCR and keeps one entry per CDR3 protein. The sample lists fewer than 550,000 distinct CDR3 sequences, 14% occurring once. In addition, the sample was reused for a study of yellow fever vaccine responses in identical twins.

Input material: CD4+ T cells sorted from blood. These receptors were collected from a woman under 30 in good health.

This clonotype was detected a few times. The gene calls are TRBV20-1 and TRBJ2-6; no clear D gene. This CDR3 is built from 14 residues. Trimming pared 3 bases from V and 2 bases from J, leaving 8 bases between. Germline V gene lookup returns CDR1 DFQATT and CDR2 SNEGSKA (reference sequence). The CDR3 loop is CSASSAAGANVLTF. Written as DNA, the CDR3 is TGCAGTGCTAGTTCTGCTGCTGGGGCCAACGTCCTGACTTTC.

The chain couples TRBV20-1 to TRBJ2-5; 8 positions match TRBD2. After removal of 6 bases from V and 1 base from J, the junction contained 7 bases not matched to a gene. Germline V gene sequence: CDR1 DFQATT, CDR2 SNEGSKA (reference sequence). The CDR3 runs to 14 residues. In DNA, the CDR3 is TGCAGTGCCGCCCTAGCGGGCCTCCAAGAGACCCAGTACTTC. It is translated as CSAALAGLQETQYF.

The chain combines TRBV10-2 with TRBJ2-7; 9 positions match TRBD1. Germline CDR1 is WSHSY and CDR2 is SAAADI. The CDR3 is 13 residues long. The junction had 5 bases not matched to a gene; V was cut back by 4 bases and J by 7 bases. The CDR3 region is CASSVQGAGEQYF. CDR3 DNA: TGCGCCAGCAGTGTACAGGGGGCTGGGGAGCAGTACTTC.

This clonotype was seen many times. The chain employs TRBV10-3 and TRBJ1-6, with 11 bases fitting TRBD1. The V gene's germline CDR1 is ENHRY and CDR2 SYGVKD. The ends lost 7 bases at V and 8 bases at J; junction bases unmatched: 4. The CDR3 contains 14 residues. The CDR3 here is CAIKGTGGDSPLHF. CDR3 sequence (DNA): TGTGCCATCAAGGGGACAGGGGGTGATTCACCCCTCCACTTT.

This clonotype was observed many times. The J gene is TRBJ1-2, the V gene TRBV20-1, with D maybe TRBD1 (6 bases). The CDR3 covers 14 residues. V lost 5 bases, J lost 4 bases, and 17 bases lay in between. Germline-derived CDR1 and CDR2 are DFQATT and SNEGSKA (reference sequence). CDR3 DNA sequence: TGCAGTGCTCCACTTAGGGGGATACCCTATGGCTACACCTTC. Its protein is CSAPLRGIPYGYTF.

This chain links TRBV28 with TRBJ2-7; D perhaps matches TRBD1 (6 bases). Per germline, CDR1 MDHEN and CDR2 SYDVKM. This CDR3 region has 14 residues. The V gene lost 2 bases and the J gene lost 3 bases, with 11 bases spanning the gap. CDR3 sequence (DNA): TGTGCCAGCAGTTTAGTGGGACAACTCTACGAGCAGTACTTC. Protein: CASSLVGQLYEQYF.

This clonotype was observed a few times. The chain links TRBV6-5 to TRBJ2-1; 12 nucleotides agree with TRBD2. CDR1 and CDR2 (germline): MNHEY, SVGAGI. This CDR3 is built from 16 residues. The V segment lost 4 bases and the J segment 8 bases; nucleotides outside the gene matches: 9. The CDR3 protein is CASSFANGLAGHEQFF. CDR3 DNA: TGTGCCAGCAGTTTTGCAAACGGACTAGCGGGGCATGAGCAGTTCTTC.

The table lists this clonotype with a few counts. The J gene is TRBJ1-5, the V gene TRBV12-3 or TRBV12-4, with a possible D match to TRBD1 (5 bases). Trimming left V 8 bases short and J 6 bases short, with 14 bases between. This CDR3 contains 13 residues. CDR3 amino acids: CASQQGPTQPQHF. In nucleotides, the CDR3 is TGTGCCAGCCAGCAGGGCCCAACTCAGCCCCAGCATTTT.

In this sample, this clonotype turned up a few times. This chain connects TRBV20-1 to TRBJ2-7, with a tentative D call TRBD2 (5 bases). Germline-derived CDR1 and CDR2 are DFQATT and SNEGSKA (reference sequence). Deletions cut 6 bases from V and 5 bases from J, with 23 bases between. The CDR3 has 15 amino acids. In DNA, the CDR3 is TGCAGTGCACATCTTCTCCTAGCAAAAAGGAACGAGCAGTACTTC. This encodes CSAHLLLAKRNEQYF.

Only a few counts were recorded for this clonotype. The J gene is TRBJ2-3, the V gene TRBV20-1; tentatively, D is TRBD2 (6 bases). Germline CDR1 reads DFQATT; CDR2 reads SNEGSKA (reference sequence). This CDR3 contains 15 residues. V was cut by 2 bases and J by 3 bases, with 15 bases left in between. Here the CDR3 reads CSARKAGGMTDTQYF. The CDR3 coding sequence is TGCAGTGCTAGAAAGGCAGGCGGGATGACAGATACGCAGTATTTT.

The CDR3 bases are TGTGCCAGCAGCCAAACCGGGACAGTAAATTCACCCCTCCACTTT. It is translated as CASSQTGTVNSPLHF. The chain couples TRBV3-1 to TRBJ1-6; 7 nucleotides line up with TRBD1. Germline V gene sequence: CDR1 LGHDT, CDR2 YNNKEL (reference sequence). The CDR3 spans 15 residues. V dropped 2 bases and J dropped 7; count of bases not matched to a gene: 5.

This clonotype was seen a few times. The chain joins TRBV10-3 to TRBJ2-5; D is possibly TRBD2 (5 bases). V lost 10 bases to trimming and J lost 2 bases, with 14 bases between them. Germline values: CDR1 ENHRY, CDR2 SYGVKD. This CDR3 has 13 residues. CDR3 region: CATLKEAQETQYF. The CDR3 region has the DNA TGTGCCACCCTCAAGGAGGCACAAGAGACCCAGTACTTC.

The chain carries TRBV3-1 and TRBJ1-2, with D unclear. V dropped 1 base and J dropped 0 bases, with 6 bases sitting between them. Per germline, CDR1 LGHDT and CDR2 YNNKEL (reference sequence). CDR3 size: 14 residues. The DNA for the CDR3 is TGTGCCAGCAGCCAAGGTTCAGCTAACTATGGCTACACCTTC. This gives the protein CASSQGSANYGYTF.

This clonotype was counted ten times or more. The V and J genes are TRBV29-1 and TRBJ2-3; no reliable D call. V shed 4 bases and J shed 0 bases, with 14 bases lying between them. Germline lookup yields CDR1 SQVTM and CDR2 ANQGSEA. This CDR3 is 15 amino acids long. The CDR3 DNA follows: TGCAGCGTTGGCATGGGGATCTCTAGCACAGATACGCAGTATTTT. Protein product: CSVGMGISSTDTQYF.

This clonotype turned up a few times. The chain has TRBV7-2 and TRBJ1-6; D uncertain. The V gene's germline CDR1 is SGHTA and CDR2 FQGNSA. There are 12 residues in the CDR3. Deletions cut 2 bases from V and 11 bases from J, with 7 bases between. The CDR3 is CASSLIGTPLHF. The CDR3 DNA is TGTGCCAGCAGCTTAATTGGAACACCCCTCCACTTT. Combining the CDR3 with reference TRBV7-2 and TRBJ1-6 gives the whole variable domain GAGVSQSPSNKVTEKGKDVELRCDPISGHTALYWYRQSLGQGLEFLIYFQGNSAPDKSGLPSDRFSAERTGGSVSTLTIQRTQQEDSAVYLCASSLIGTPLHFGNGTRLTVT.

This clonotype was detected ten times or more. V usage is TRBV6-6 and J usage is TRBJ2-1; the D gene is possibly TRBD1 (6 bases). In germline, CDR1 is MNHNY, CDR2 SVGAGI (reference sequence). The CDR3 is 16 amino acids. Trimming removed 0 bases at V and 1 base at J, with 10 bases between. The CDR3 DNA is TGTGCCAGCAGTTACTCGGGGGCGGAATCCTACAATGAGCAGTTCTTC. This encodes CASSYSGAESYNEQFF.

The chain employs TRBV12-3 or TRBV12-4 and TRBJ2-3; 10 nucleotides agree with TRBD2. This CDR3 region has 12 residues. Trimming cost V 3 bases and J 10 bases; bases outside gene matches: 1. The CDR3: CASSFSGGPQYF. CDR3 DNA sequence: TGTGCCAGCAGTTTTAGCGGGGGGCCGCAGTATTTT.

The rearrangement links TRBV6-5 to TRBJ2-7; D is ambiguous. CDR1 MNHEY and CDR2 SVGAGI come from the germline V gene. V was pared by 6 bases and J by 3 bases, with 9 bases between. This CDR3 spans 12 amino acids. This chain's CDR3 is CASRSPYYEQYF. The CDR3 nucleotides are TGTGCCAGCAGATCCCCGTACTACGAGCAGTACTTC.

This chain uses TRBV5-1 with TRBJ2-3, with TRBD1 identical over 8 bases. The ends lost 4 bases at V and 4 bases at J; junction bases unmatched: 8. Germline-derived CDR1 and CDR2 are SGHRS and YFSETQ. This CDR3 contains 15 residues. CDR3 nucleotides: TGCGCCAGCAGCCCAGGACAGGGTTGGGCAGATACGCAGTATTTT. This encodes CASSPGQGWADTQYF.

This clonotype was seen a few times. The rearrangement links TRBV27 to TRBJ2-2, with a weak D call TRBD1 (5 bases). Between the trimmed V and J ends, which lost 3 bases and 5 bases, there was a span of 13 bases. The CDR3 length is 15 residues. In germline, CDR1 is MNHEY, CDR2 SMNVEV (reference sequence). In DNA, the CDR3 is TGTGCCAGCAGTTTCCGATTCCAGGGTACCGGGGAGCTGTTTTTT. Its translation is CASSFRFQGTGELFF.

The chain uses TRBV5-1 and TRBJ2-1; 10 nucleotides line up with TRBD2. The CDR3 loop spans 15 amino acids. After removal of 4 bases from V and 8 bases from J, the junction contained 9 bases not matched to a gene. Germline values: CDR1 SGHRS, CDR2 YFSETQ. The CDR3 is CASSGSGGFGHEQFF. The CDR3, as DNA: TGCGCCAGCAGCGGTAGCGGGGGGTTCGGCCATGAGCAGTTCTTC.